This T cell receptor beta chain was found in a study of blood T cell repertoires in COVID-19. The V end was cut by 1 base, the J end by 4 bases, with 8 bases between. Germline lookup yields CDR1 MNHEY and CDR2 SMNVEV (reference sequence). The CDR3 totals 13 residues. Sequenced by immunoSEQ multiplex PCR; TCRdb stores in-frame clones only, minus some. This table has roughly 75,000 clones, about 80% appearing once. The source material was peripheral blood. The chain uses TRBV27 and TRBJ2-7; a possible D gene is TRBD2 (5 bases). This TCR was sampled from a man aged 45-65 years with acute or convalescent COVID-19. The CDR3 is CASSLWRFYEQYF. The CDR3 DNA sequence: TGTGCCAGCAGTTTATGGAGGTTTTACGAGCAGTACTTC.